These T cell receptor beta chains were read from a single sample in a study of Ad26.COV2.S vaccination and SARS-CoV-2 variants. Some clones are missing from TCRdb's copy, which holds only in-frame ones; the method was immunoSEQ multiplex PCR. The data hold 400,000 to 500,000 clones, with around 89% observed a single time. This specimen was peripheral blood, taken in a trial of Ad26.COV2.S vaccine versus placebo. The receptor source for this set is a person between 18 and 65 years old who received the Ad26.COV2.S COVID-19 vaccine or a placebo. The CDR3 runs from the conserved cysteine through the conserved F or W. Fields, in order: clone size, D gene, J gene, V gene, CDR3 protein, CDR3 DNA. The D gene is left open where the match is weak. Size is stated for part of the rows, as once, few or many counts, or as a class when the clone is expanded.

clone_size: -; d_call: -; j_call: TRBJ1-5; v_call: TRBV6-6; cdr3_aa: CASSFGSPGNQPQHF; cdr3_nt: TGTGCCAGCAGTTTTGGCTCACCCGGAAATCAGCCCCAGCATTTT
clone_size: once; d_call: -; j_call: TRBJ2-3; v_call: TRBV5-1; cdr3_aa: CASSSQGAGTDTQYF; cdr3_nt: TGCGCCAGCAGCTCTCAGGGTGCGGGCACAGATACGCAGTATTTT
clone_size: -; d_call: -; j_call: TRBJ2-1; v_call: TRBV18; cdr3_aa: CASSPERGGSSYNEQFF; cdr3_nt: TGTGCCAGCTCACCAGAAAGGGGGGGGAGCTCCTACAATGAGCAGTTCTTC
clone_size: -; d_call: -; j_call: TRBJ2-7; v_call: TRBV7-9; cdr3_aa: CASSAGMAGGLYEQYF; cdr3_nt: TGTGCCAGCAGCGCTGGTATGGCAGGAGGTCTCTACGAGCAGTACTTC
clone_size: few; d_call: -; j_call: TRBJ2-7; v_call: TRBV30; cdr3_aa: CAWAPPDGGSSYEQYF; cdr3_nt: TGTGCCTGGGCCCCCCCGGATGGGGGAAGCTCCTACGAGCAGTACTTC
clone_size: -; d_call: TRBD1; j_call: TRBJ2-6; v_call: TRBV7-3; cdr3_aa: CASSLKGASGANVLTF; cdr3_nt: TGTGCCAGCAGCTTAAAGGGGGCCTCTGGGGCCAACGTCCTGACTTTC
clone_size: once; d_call: TRBD1; j_call: TRBJ1-1; v_call: TRBV19; cdr3_aa: CASNPTGAGTEAFF; cdr3_nt: TGTGCCAGTAACCCTACAGGGGCCGGGACTGAAGCTTTCTTT
clone_size: -; d_call: TRBD1; j_call: TRBJ2-2; v_call: TRBV29-1; cdr3_aa: CSGDRGTGELFF; cdr3_nt: TGCAGCGGGGACAGGGGCACCGGGGAGCTGTTTTTT
clone_size: -; d_call: TRBD2; j_call: TRBJ2-3; v_call: TRBV7-3; cdr3_aa: CASSPGGVGGTDTQYF; cdr3_nt: TGTGCCAGCAGCCCGGGAGGTGTCGGGGGGACAGATACGCAGTATTTT
clone_size: -; d_call: -; j_call: TRBJ1-5; v_call: TRBV7-9; cdr3_aa: CASSSTGPHQPQHF; cdr3_nt: TGTGCCAGCAGCTCTACAGGGCCCCATCAGCCCCAGCATTTT
clone_size: -; d_call: -; j_call: TRBJ1-5; v_call: TRBV7-2; cdr3_aa: CASSEWNSNQPQHF; cdr3_nt: TGTGCCAGCAGCGAGTGGAATAGCAATCAGCCCCAGCATTTT
clone_size: once; d_call: TRBD1; j_call: TRBJ1-1; v_call: TRBV9; cdr3_aa: CASSAGTGDNTEAFF; cdr3_nt: TGTGCCAGCAGCGCCGGAACAGGGGACAACACTGAAGCTTTCTTT
clone_size: -; d_call: TRBD1; j_call: TRBJ1-2; v_call: TRBV28; cdr3_aa: CASSFFGTGVNYGYTF; cdr3_nt: TGTGCCAGCAGTTTCTTCGGGACAGGGGTTAACTATGGCTACACCTTC
clone_size: -; d_call: -; j_call: TRBJ1-1; v_call: TRBV5-4; cdr3_aa: CASSRSNTEAFF; cdr3_nt: TGTGCCAGCAGTCGTTCGAACACTGAAGCTTTCTTT
clone_size: -; d_call: -; j_call: TRBJ2-5; v_call: TRBV7-3; cdr3_aa: CASSLGEGGPSETQYF; cdr3_nt: TGTGCCAGCAGCTTGGGTGAGGGGGGGCCCTCGGAGACCCAGTACTTC
clone_size: -; d_call: TRBD2; j_call: TRBJ2-3; v_call: TRBV4-3; cdr3_aa: CASSPGLAGGTDTQYF; cdr3_nt: TGCGCCAGCAGCCCCGGACTAGCGGGGGGAACAGATACGCAGTATTTT
clone_size: -; d_call: -; j_call: TRBJ1-4; v_call: TRBV7-2; cdr3_aa: CASSLTAGSNEKLFF; cdr3_nt: TGTGCCAGCAGCTTAACGGCAGGGTCCAATGAAAAACTGTTTTTT
clone_size: -; d_call: -; j_call: TRBJ2-3; v_call: TRBV5-1; cdr3_aa: CASSFTGSTDTQYF; cdr3_nt: TGCGCCAGCAGCTTCACAGGGAGCACAGATACGCAGTATTTT
clone_size: -; d_call: -; j_call: TRBJ2-2; v_call: TRBV21-1; cdr3_aa: CASSNLLTGESNTGELFF; cdr3_nt: TGTGCCAGCAGCAACCTCTTAACAGGGGAATCGAACACCGGGGAGCTGTTTTTT
clone_size: -; d_call: TRBD1; j_call: TRBJ2-1; v_call: TRBV11-2; cdr3_aa: CASSLVGDRANEQFF; cdr3_nt: TGTGCCAGCAGCTTAGTAGGGGACAGGGCTAATGAGCAGTTCTTC
clone_size: -; d_call: TRBD1; j_call: TRBJ1-4; v_call: TRBV15; cdr3_aa: CATSREGAPSEKLFF; cdr3_nt: TGTGCCACCAGCAGGGAGGGGGCGCCGAGTGAAAAACTGTTTTTT
clone_size: -; d_call: TRBD1; j_call: TRBJ1-4; v_call: TRBV28; cdr3_aa: CASSLKGTGQAF; cdr3_nt: TGTGCCAGCAGTTTAAAAGGCACGGGACAGGCTTTT
clone_size: -; d_call: -; j_call: TRBJ1-1; v_call: TRBV2; cdr3_aa: CASSPRQASEAFF; cdr3_nt: TGTGCCAGCAGCCCACGACAGGCTTCTGAAGCTTTCTTT
clone_size: -; d_call: -; j_call: TRBJ2-6; v_call: TRBV10-3; cdr3_aa: CAISGSGGANVLTF; cdr3_nt: TGTGCCATCAGTGGGTCTGGAGGGGCCAACGTCCTGACTTTC
clone_size: once; d_call: -; j_call: TRBJ2-5; v_call: TRBV7-2; cdr3_aa: CASSLVAGRDIQETQYF; cdr3_nt: TGTGCCAGCAGCTTAGTAGCAGGGCGCGATATCCAAGAGACCCAGTACTTC
clone_size: -; d_call: -; j_call: TRBJ2-4; v_call: TRBV20-1; cdr3_aa: CSASLLSIKNIQYF; cdr3_nt: TGCAGTGCTAGTCTACTGTCAATCAAAAACATTCAGTACTTC
clone_size: -; d_call: -; j_call: TRBJ2-5; v_call: TRBV7-2; cdr3_aa: CASSLEGNLLQETQYF; cdr3_nt: TGTGCCAGCAGCTTGGAGGGTAACCTCTTACAAGAGACCCAGTACTTC
clone_size: -; d_call: -; j_call: TRBJ2-2; v_call: TRBV30; cdr3_aa: CAWSVGRGTAGELFF; cdr3_nt: TGTGCCTGGAGTGTTGGCCGGGGAACCGCCGGGGAGCTGTTTTTT
clone_size: -; d_call: TRBD1; j_call: TRBJ1-2; v_call: TRBV30; cdr3_aa: CAWSRRTGDGYTF; cdr3_nt: TGTGCCTGGAGTCGTAGGACAGGGGACGGCTACACCTTC
clone_size: -; d_call: -; j_call: TRBJ1-1; v_call: TRBV11-1; cdr3_aa: CASSLAGVPEAFF; cdr3_nt: TGTGCCAGCAGCTTAGCGGGGGTCCCTGAAGCTTTCTTT
clone_size: -; d_call: -; j_call: TRBJ2-7; v_call: TRBV20-1; cdr3_aa: CSADRHEQYF; cdr3_nt: TGCAGTGCAGACCGACACGAGCAGTACTTC
clone_size: -; d_call: -; j_call: TRBJ2-2; v_call: TRBV7-2; cdr3_aa: CASSPGLGIDTGELFF; cdr3_nt: TGTGCCAGCAGCCCCGGGTTAGGGATCGACACCGGGGAGCTGTTTTTT
clone_size: -; d_call: -; j_call: TRBJ2-4; v_call: TRBV28; cdr3_aa: CASSLPPLPVAKNIQYF; cdr3_nt: TGTGCCAGCAGTTTACCCCCCTTACCTGTAGCCAAAAACATTCAGTACTTC
clone_size: -; d_call: TRBD1; j_call: TRBJ1-3; v_call: TRBV29-1; cdr3_aa: CSVQLTGAGNTIYF; cdr3_nt: TGCAGCGTTCAACTGACAGGGGCTGGAAACACCATATATTTT
clone_size: -; d_call: -; j_call: TRBJ1-6; v_call: TRBV7-2; cdr3_aa: CASSSSGNSPLHF; cdr3_nt: TGTGCCAGCAGCTCTTCCGGGAATTCACCCCTCCACTTT
clone_size: -; d_call: TRBD1; j_call: TRBJ2-7; v_call: TRBV5-4; cdr3_aa: CASSPDMPGQGAYYEQYF; cdr3_nt: TGTGCCAGCAGCCCAGATATGCCGGGACAGGGGGCCTACTACGAGCAGTACTTC
clone_size: -; d_call: TRBD1; j_call: TRBJ2-2; v_call: TRBV16; cdr3_aa: CASSRTGGSGELFF; cdr3_nt: TGTGCCAGCAGCCGGACAGGGGGCTCCGGGGAGCTGTTTTTT
clone_size: -; d_call: -; j_call: TRBJ1-5; v_call: TRBV5-7; cdr3_aa: CASSSRTRHYSNQPQHF; cdr3_nt: TGTGCCAGCAGCTCAAGGACAAGGCATTATAGCAATCAGCCCCAGCATTTT
clone_size: -; d_call: -; j_call: TRBJ2-1; v_call: TRBV5-1; cdr3_aa: CASSMGRNGINEQFF; cdr3_nt: TGCGCCAGCAGCATGGGGAGGAACGGGATCAATGAGCAGTTCTTC
clone_size: -; d_call: -; j_call: TRBJ2-3; v_call: TRBV5-4; cdr3_aa: CASRSWGYGTDTQYF; cdr3_nt: TGTGCCAGCAGGTCTTGGGGGTACGGCACAGATACGCAGTATTTT
clone_size: once; d_call: -; j_call: TRBJ1-2; v_call: TRBV28; cdr3_aa: CASLHGSPGRRKIYGYTF; cdr3_nt: TGTGCCAGCCTTCACGGATCGCCCGGCCGCCGTAAAATTTATGGCTACACCTTC
clone_size: -; d_call: TRBD1; j_call: TRBJ2-2; v_call: TRBV5-5; cdr3_aa: CASSLWTGFVGELFF; cdr3_nt: TGTGCCAGCAGCCTTTGGACAGGGTTCGTCGGGGAGCTGTTTTTT
clone_size: -; d_call: -; j_call: TRBJ2-5; v_call: TRBV21-1; cdr3_aa: CASSAFGGRGETQYF; cdr3_nt: TGTGCCAGCAGCGCATTTGGGGGACGTGGAGAGACCCAGTACTTC
clone_size: -; d_call: TRBD1; j_call: TRBJ2-7; v_call: TRBV7-2; cdr3_aa: CASSSPLRGQDFYEQYF; cdr3_nt: TGTGCCAGCAGCTCACCCCTTCGGGGACAGGACTTCTACGAGCAGTACTTC
clone_size: -; d_call: TRBD2; j_call: TRBJ2-2; v_call: TRBV6-5; cdr3_aa: CASRSGGAVGELFF; cdr3_nt: TGTGCCAGCAGGAGCGGGGGGGCCGTCGGGGAGCTGTTTTTT
clone_size: -; d_call: TRBD2; j_call: TRBJ2-3; v_call: TRBV10-3; cdr3_aa: CAITSTPDPTGGTQYF; cdr3_nt: TGTGCCATCACTAGTACCCCCGACCCAACGGGGGGTACGCAGTATTTT
clone_size: -; d_call: -; j_call: TRBJ2-2; v_call: TRBV16; cdr3_aa: CASSQSKNTGELFF; cdr3_nt: TGTGCCAGCAGCCAATCCAAGAACACCGGGGAGCTGTTTTTT
clone_size: -; d_call: -; j_call: TRBJ2-7; v_call: TRBV3-1/TRBV3-2; cdr3_aa: CASSQDVRGRPYEQYF; cdr3_nt: TGTGCCAGCAGCCAAGATGTTAGGGGCAGACCCTACGAGCAGTACTTC
clone_size: -; d_call: -; j_call: TRBJ2-5; v_call: TRBV3-1/TRBV3-2; cdr3_aa: CASSLRTLQETQYF; cdr3_nt: TGTGCCAGCAGCCTACGTACACTACAAGAGACCCAGTACTTC
clone_size: -; d_call: TRBD2; j_call: TRBJ2-2; v_call: TRBV11-3; cdr3_aa: CASSFLAGGYPGELFF; cdr3_nt: TGTGCCAGCAGCTTTCTAGCGGGGGGATACCCCGGGGAGCTGTTTTTT
clone_size: few; d_call: -; j_call: TRBJ1-2; v_call: TRBV28; cdr3_aa: CASSLSPFTALTNYGYTF; cdr3_nt: TGTGCCAGCAGTTTATCACCCTTTACAGCGCTCACTAACTATGGCTACACCTTC
clone_size: -; d_call: -; j_call: TRBJ1-1; v_call: TRBV18; cdr3_aa: CASSHGSDTEAFF; cdr3_nt: TGTGCCAGCTCACACGGGTCAGACACTGAAGCTTTCTTT
clone_size: -; d_call: TRBD1; j_call: TRBJ2-7; v_call: TRBV7-9; cdr3_aa: CASSSSKGTASSYEQYF; cdr3_nt: TGTGCCAGCAGCTCGAGTAAGGGGACAGCGAGCTCCTACGAGCAGTACTTC
clone_size: -; d_call: -; j_call: TRBJ1-1; v_call: TRBV7-2; cdr3_aa: CASSLVPGSNTEAFF; cdr3_nt: TGTGCCAGCAGCTTAGTCCCGGGGTCGAACACTGAAGCTTTCTTT
clone_size: -; d_call: -; j_call: TRBJ1-1; v_call: TRBV5-4; cdr3_aa: CASSLVHGMNTEAFF; cdr3_nt: TGTGCCAGCAGCTTGGTTCACGGAATGAACACTGAAGCTTTCTTT